These 7 T cell receptor beta chains share one sample of origin, sequenced in a study of CD8+CD57+ T cells in acquired aplastic anemia. Genomic DNA templated the TCR beta VDJ and CDR3 profiling. Each CDR3 protein gets one entry after TCRdb re-called the reads with MiXCR. The table shows about 160,000 distinct CDR3 sequences, with roughly two thirds occurring only once. Patients picked for sequencing had shown CD8+CD57+ cell expansion detected by flow cytometry. Specimen: sorted CD4+, CD8+, or CD8+CD57+ T cells (not recorded which) from PBMCs. These receptors all come from a human donor with aplastic anemia.

This sequence joins TRBV10-3 and TRBJ1-1, with D possibly matching TRBD1 (5 bases). The CDR3 extends over 12 amino acids. V was trimmed by 3 bases and J by 6 bases, leaving 8 bases between them. The V gene's germline CDR1 is ENHRY and CDR2 SYGVKD. In DNA, the CDR3 is TGTGCCATCAGTGACCAGGGTTCTGAAGCTTTCTTT. The encoded protein is CAISDQGSEAFF.

This clonotype was seen once. One end of the junction fails to match germline, which may point to a read error. J is TRBJ1-6 and V is TRBV6-5; tentative D call: TRBD1 (6 bases). Germline CDR1 and CDR2: MNHEY and SVGAGI. The length of the CDR3 is 16 residues. CDR3 coding DNA: TGTGCCAGCAGTTACGAACCCACAGGGTTTAGTTCAACCCTCCACTTT. Encoded protein: CASSYEPTGFSSTLHF.

Regarding this clonotype: The junction and the germline gene differ at one end; a read error may be behind it. The V gene is TRBV29-1, the J gene TRBJ2-7; D possibly corresponds to TRBD1 (6 bases). The germline gives CDR1 SQVTM, CDR2 ANQGSEA. The length of the CDR3 is 13 residues. The CDR3 DNA follows: TGCAGCGTCGAAGAGGTACAGGGTGACGAGCAGTACTTC. Protein sequence: CSVEEVQGDEQYF.

This clonotype has only one observation. V is TRBV25-1 and J is TRBJ2-2; 13 bases fit TRBD2. The CDR3 spans 16 residues. V was pared by 5 bases and J by 6 bases, with 6 bases of the junction left unmatched. Germline CDR1 MGHDK, CDR2 SYGVNS. The chain's CDR3 is CASSPYGLAGAGELFF. In DNA, the CDR3 is TGTGCCAGCAGTCCCTACGGACTAGCGGGAGCCGGGGAGCTGTTTTTT.

To note about this clonotype: At one end the junction does not follow the germline gene, possibly because of a read error. The chain uses TRBV10-3 and TRBJ1-6; TRBD1 agrees at 8 bases. Germline CDR1 reads ENHRY; CDR2 reads SYGVKD. The CDR3 contains 16 residues. CDR3 sequence: CAISEQGAGNNSPPHF. The CDR3 nucleotides read TGTGCCATCAGTGAGCAGGGGGCTGGAAATAATTCACCCCCCCACTTT.

CDR3 DNA: TGTGCCAGCAGGTCCCGGGGGACCGCACCAACCACTAACTATGGCTACACCTTC. Encoded protein: CASRSRGTAPTTNYGYTF. The chain couples TRBV5-4 to TRBJ1-2; tentative D call: TRBD1 (5 bases). The CDR3 is 18 amino acids. Looked up from germline, CDR1 is SGHNT and CDR2 is YYREEE (reference sequence). V lost 5 bases and J lost 0, with 23 bases in between.

The genes are TRBV7-9 and TRBJ2-1; tentatively, D is TRBD1 (5 bases). The CDR3 contains 12 residues. CDR1 is SEHNR and CDR2 is FQNEAQ in the germline V gene (reference sequence). V gave up 4 bases and J gave up 15 bases, with 16 bases separating them. The CDR3 DNA reads as TGTGCCAGCAGCTATGCAGGGTCCTGGACGTTCTTC. Translation: CASSYAGSWTFF.